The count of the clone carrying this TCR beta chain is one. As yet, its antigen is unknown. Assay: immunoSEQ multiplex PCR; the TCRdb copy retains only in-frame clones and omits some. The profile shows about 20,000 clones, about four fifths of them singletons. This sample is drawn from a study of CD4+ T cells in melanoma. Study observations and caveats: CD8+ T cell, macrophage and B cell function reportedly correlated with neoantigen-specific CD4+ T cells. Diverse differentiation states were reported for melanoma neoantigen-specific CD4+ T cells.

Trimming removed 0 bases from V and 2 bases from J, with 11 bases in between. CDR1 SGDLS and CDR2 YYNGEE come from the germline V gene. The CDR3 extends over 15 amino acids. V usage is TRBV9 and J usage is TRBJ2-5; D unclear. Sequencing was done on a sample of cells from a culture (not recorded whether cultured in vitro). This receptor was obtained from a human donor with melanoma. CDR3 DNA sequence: TGTGCCAGCAGCGTAGCTTTCAGCGTTCAAGAGACCCAGTACTTC. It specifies CASSVAFSVQETQYF. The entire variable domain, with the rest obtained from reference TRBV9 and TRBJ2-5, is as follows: DSGVTQTPKHLITATGQRVTLRCSPRSGDLSVYWYQQSLDQGLQFLIQYYNGEERAKGNILERFSAQQFPDLHSELNLSSLELGDSALYFCASSVAFSVQETQYFGPGTRLLVL.